These 2 T cell receptor beta chains came from one sample sequenced in a study of CXCR3-negative and CXCR3-positive naive CD8 T cells. Their antigen targets remain unknown. Through 5' RACE with UMI labels, the TRB cDNA libraries were prepared. For each CDR3 protein, TCRdb gives one entry from its re-call of the 5' RACE reads, without DNA. This sample's table reports just under 90,000 distinct CDR3 sequences. Study outcomes and limitations: Against CXCR3-negative naive cells, CXCR3-positive naive cells showed more hydrophobic TRB CDR3s.

Material for sequencing was naive CXCR3+ CD8+ T cells from blood. As to subset: CD45RO-CCR7+CD27+CD95- naive CD8+ T cells expressing CXCR3 (TNR3+). All receptors come from a human donor in good health. Some clones in this sample may be carry-over from other donors' samples.

The chain has TRBV14 and TRBJ2-1; TCRdb lists TRBD2, though no DNA is available to test this call. This CDR3 is built from 13 residues. Per germline, CDR1 SGHDN and CDR2 FVKESK. The chain's CDR3 is CASSQFGSDEQFF.

The V call is TRBV7-9, the J call TRBJ2-2; absent DNA, TCRdb's TRBD1 call cannot be checked. Germline V gene sequence: CDR1 SEHNR, CDR2 FQNEAQ (reference sequence). The CDR3 length is 14 residues. The CDR3 reads CATAGTDMAGELFF.